This T cell receptor beta chain was observed in a study of shared clonotypes between healthy human individuals. Whole-study context: A couple of female and a few male donors aged 18 to 49 were enrolled. Three plates each covered CD4 naive and memory; CD8 naive two, CD8 memory one. The study's findings and limits: Clonotypes shared by all four donors outscored non-shared clonotypes in generation probability.

The method was immunoSEQ multiplex PCR; TCRdb's version includes in-frame clones alone and lacks a portion of them. The sample contains over a million clones, less than 99% of which appear only once. Into CD45RA+ naive and CD45RA-negative memory subsets, the CD4+ cells were split. The length of the CDR3 is 16 residues. Trimming cost V 1 base and J 2 bases, with 14 bases left between them. Germline V CDR1 and CDR2: SGHAT, FQNNGV. As concerns this clone: Its target is unknown.

The clonotype comes from a man aged 25-40 years in good health. V gene TRBV11-2 combines with J gene TRBJ1-2; TRBD1 is a possible D gene (6 bases). The specimen was naive CD4+ T cells sorted from blood. The subset here: CD45RA+ positively selected. The CDR3 DNA reads as TGTGCCAGCAGCTTAGCTTTTCGGGGGGCCAACTATGGCTACACCTTC. Its protein product is CASSLAFRGANYGYTF.